This T cell receptor delta chain was obtained from a study of γδ T cells in repeated Plasmodium falciparum infection. Each sorted gammadelta sample had TRG and TRD chains sequenced. With CATT, TCRdb re-called clones from the multiplex PCR reads. The data contain tens of thousands of delta-chain clones, roughly 2% of them singletons. This clone was seen repeatedly, ten times or more. Specimen: gamma-delta T cells from blood. This TCR was sampled from a pool of human donors (malaria-infected and uninfected, not separated).

CDR3 bases: TGTGCTCTTGGGGAAGACAACCTACATCCTCAATACTGGGGGACCTACACCGATAAACTCATCTTT. It translates to CALGEDNLHPQYWGTYTDKLIF. The chain uses TRDV1 and TRDJ1, with 9 bases that match TRDD3. Because TCRdb records no J gene, it was assigned here through a match of the DNA to germline. The V gene end was trimmed by 2 bases and the J gene end by 0 bases; junction bases not matched to a gene: 22. Germline V gene lookup returns CDR1 TSWWSYY and CDR2 QGS. This CDR3 is 22 amino acids long.